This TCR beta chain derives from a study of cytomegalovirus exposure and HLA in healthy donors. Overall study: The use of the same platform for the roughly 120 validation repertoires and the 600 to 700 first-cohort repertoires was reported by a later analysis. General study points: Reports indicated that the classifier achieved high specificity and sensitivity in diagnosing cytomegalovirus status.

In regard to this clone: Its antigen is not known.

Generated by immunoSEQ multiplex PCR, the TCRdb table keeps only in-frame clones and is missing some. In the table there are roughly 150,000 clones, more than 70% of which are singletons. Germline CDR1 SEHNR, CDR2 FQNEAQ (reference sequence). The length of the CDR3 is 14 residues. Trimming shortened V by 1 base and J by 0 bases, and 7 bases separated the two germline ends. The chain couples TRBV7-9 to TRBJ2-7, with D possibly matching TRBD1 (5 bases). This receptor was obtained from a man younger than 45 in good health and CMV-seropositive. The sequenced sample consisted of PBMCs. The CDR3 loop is CASSLGGYSYEQYF. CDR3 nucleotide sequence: TGTGCCAGCAGCTTAGGGGGCTACTCCTACGAGCAGTACTTC.